These T cell receptor beta chains were read from a single sample in a study of blood T cell repertoires in COVID-19. Here immunoSEQ multiplex PCR was the method, and the copy in TCRdb shows in-frame clones only, minus some. The table has around 440,000 clones, about 87% seen once. Sequencing input: peripheral blood. The receptors here all came from a woman aged 45-59 years with COVID-19, enrolled during active disease. Both conserved end residues are trimmed from each CDR3. The order of the fields is J gene, V gene, CDR3 protein.

J: TRBJ2-7; V: TRBV30; CDR3: AWGSSFSYEQY
J: TRBJ2-7; V: TRBV27; CDR3: ASSPVAGRPLYEQY
J: TRBJ2-3; V: TRBV11-3; CDR3: ASSLSSGGFTDTQY
J: TRBJ1-2; V: TRBV4-1; CDR3: ASSQVLRGNYGYT
J: TRBJ2-7; V: TRBV7-9; CDR3: ASSLPGSASEQY
J: TRBJ2-7; V: TRBV7-9; CDR3: ASSQGLTEQY
J: TRBJ1-1; V: TRBV9; CDR3: ASSVGQAGTEAF
J: TRBJ1-4; V: TRBV27; CDR3: ASSGEGGLVVEKLF
J: TRBJ1-1; V: TRBV30; CDR3: AWITGKTVGTEAF
J: TRBJ2-3; V: TRBV4-1; CDR3: ASSQDHMGQGARYTQY
J: TRBJ2-1; V: TRBV3-1/TRBV3-2; CDR3: ASSLLGEQF
J: TRBJ2-2; V: TRBV2; CDR3: ASRFRQGANTGELF
J: TRBJ1-5; V: TRBV19; CDR3: ASSASGGPQPQH
J: TRBJ2-7; V: TRBV5-6; CDR3: ASSLMTASYEQY
J: TRBJ1-1; V: TRBV5-1; CDR3: ASSLAGAPTEAF
J: TRBJ1-2; V: TRBV10-1; CDR3: ASSELSGQVY
J: TRBJ1-2; V: TRBV6-5; CDR3: ASSTRTGGGYT
J: TRBJ2-1; V: TRBV11-2; CDR3: ASARGDEQF
J: TRBJ2-5; V: TRBV7-9; CDR3: ASSFRRQETQY
J: TRBJ2-1; V: TRBV9; CDR3: ASSARRTSESEQF
J: TRBJ2-3; V: TRBV29-1; CDR3: SVPLADTDTQY
J: TRBJ1-2; V: TRBV29-1; CDR3: SVVRTGGNYGYT
J: TRBJ1-1; V: TRBV6-5; CDR3: ASSYWDNNEAF
J: TRBJ2-3; V: TRBV5-1; CDR3: ASSRGLAGGNSDTQY